This T cell receptor beta chain was observed in a study of shared clonotypes between healthy human individuals. Study-level information: Three plates were used per donor for CD4 naive, three for CD4 memory, two for CD8 naive and one for CD8 memory. Whole-study findings and limits: Naive subsets, compared against memory subsets, generally had larger estimated richness values.

This clone was observed a handful of times. The antigen is not known. Into CD45RA+ naive and CD45RA-negative memory subsets, the CD4+ cells were split. The table came from immunoSEQ multiplex PCR; TCRdb's copy has only in-frame clones and leaves some out. The table has about 990,000 clones, 70% to 80% seen once. Germline loops: CDR1 MNHEY, CDR2 SVGAGI. This CDR3 contains 12 residues. The V gene lost 8 bases and the J gene lost 7 bases, with 14 bases spanning the gap. The gene calls are TRBV6-5 and TRBJ1-2; D is possibly TRBD1 (5 bases). This TCR derives from a man between 18 and 29 years old in good health. Some clones in this sample may be carry-over from other donors' samples. The sample taken for sequencing was memory CD4+ T cells from PBMCs. The sample's subset: CD45RA-negative fraction. In DNA, the CDR3 is TGTGCCAGCCTTGGGGCGGTTGGTGGCTACACCTTC. Amino acid sequence: CASLGAVGGYTF.